The 19 T cell receptor beta chains in this list originate from one sample, sequenced in a study of blood T cell repertoires in COVID-19. The table came from immunoSEQ multiplex PCR; TCRdb's copy has only in-frame clones and leaves some out. The table includes 60,000 or so clones, 78% detected once. The sequenced sample consisted of peripheral blood. These receptors were obtained from a human donor in a cohort sampled during active COVID-19.

V is TRBV28 and J is TRBJ2-2, with 11 bases lining up with TRBD1. V was clipped by 2 bases and J by 8 bases; unmatched bases: 4. CDR3 size: 15 residues. Germline V gene data show CDR1 as MDHEN and CDR2 as SYDVKM. The CDR3 is CASSLAGTGGGELFF. The CDR3, as DNA: TGTGCCAGCAGTTTAGCCGGGACAGGGGGTGGGGAGCTGTTTTTT.

The chain employs TRBV4-1 and TRBJ2-1; tentatively, D is TRBD2 (5 bases). The CDR3 loop spans 15 amino acids. V was trimmed by 4 bases and J by 1 base, leaving 11 bases between them. CDR1 is MGHRA, CDR2 YSYEKL, per germline. CDR3 sequence (DNA): TGCGCCAGCAGCCCCCTGGGCGGGTCCTACAATGAGCAGTTCTTC. It specifies CASSPLGGSYNEQFF.

In this sample, this clone turned up a few times. The J gene is TRBJ2-1, the V gene TRBV3-1 (or the pseudogene TRBV3-2), with D uncertain. The CDR3 runs to 13 residues. V was cut by 3 bases and J by 5 bases, with 8 bases left in between. CDR1 and CDR2 from the germline V gene are LGHDT and YNNKEL (reference sequence). CDR3 sequence (DNA): TGTGCCAGCAGCCATGAAAGAGACAATGAGCAGTTCTTC. Its translation: CASSHERDNEQFF.

This rearrangement joins TRBV28 to TRBJ2-3, with TRBD1 matching over 12 bases. Germline lookup yields CDR1 MDHEN and CDR2 SYDVKM. V dropped 5 bases and J dropped 4; count of bases not matched to a gene: 7. The CDR3 contains 16 residues. The CDR3 nucleotides are TGTGCCAGCAGTCCCTGGGGACAGGGGGCGGCAGATACGCAGTATTTT. Translation: CASSPWGQGAADTQYF.

This clone showed up just a few times. V usage is TRBV4-3 and J usage is TRBJ1-3, with 7 bases that match TRBD1. The germline V gene has CDR1 LGHNA and CDR2 YSLEER. The V segment lost 1 base and the J segment 3 bases; nucleotides outside the gene matches: 6. This CDR3 contains 16 residues. DNA for the CDR3: TGCGCCAGCAGCCAAGTGAACAGGGGATTTGGAAACACCATATATTTT. Protein: CASSQVNRGFGNTIYF.

This chain uses TRBV5-1 with TRBJ2-7, with 13 bases lining up with TRBD2. Losses at the gene ends were 4 bases for V and 6 bases for J; bases not matched to a gene: 7. This CDR3 comprises 15 residues. Germline assignment: CDR1 SGHRS and CDR2 YFSETQ. The CDR3 is CASSGLAGETSEQYF. The CDR3 DNA sequence: TGCGCCAGCAGCGGACTAGCGGGAGAAACTAGCGAGCAGTACTTC.

This sequence joins TRBV6-1 and TRBJ1-5; TRBD1 agrees at 7 bases. This CDR3 is built from 16 residues. V shed 2 bases, J shed 4 bases, and the junction held 8 bases outside the gene matches. CDR1 and CDR2 from the germline V gene are MNHNS and SASEGT. CDR3 sequence reads: CASSEQGGLGNQPQHF. The CDR3 coding sequence is TGTGCCAGCAGTGAACAGGGGGGCTTGGGGAATCAGCCCCAGCATTTT.

V and J are TRBV3-1 (or the pseudogene TRBV3-2) and TRBJ2-6, with unresolved D. CDR3 length equals 16 residues. The ends were cut back, 1 base at V and 0 bases at J, with 7 bases in the middle. Germline CDR1 reads LGHDT; CDR2 reads YNNKEL (reference sequence). The CDR3 nucleotides are TGTGCCAGCAGCCAAGGCCTACGCTCTGGGGCCAACGTCCTGACTTTC. Translated: CASSQGLRSGANVLTF.

Note on this clone: The DNA is omitted, as the CDR3 cannot be located on it reliably, and the CDR3 follows TCRdb's listing. The chain couples TRBV6-5 to TRBJ1-1; whether TRBD1, the table's D call, matches the DNA was not checked. The CDR3 region is 15 residues in length, termini included. Germline V lookup: CDR1 MNHEY, CDR2 SVGAGI. The CDR3 loop is CASSRAGQGETEAFF.

The chain is built from TRBV6-2 or TRBV6-3 and TRBJ1-1; D is unclear. Germline assignment: CDR1 MNHEY and CDR2 SVGEGT. The CDR3 consists of 13 residues. The V end lost 2 bases, the J end lost 5 bases, and 9 bases lay between the germline ends. CDR3 DNA sequence: TGTGCCAGCAGTTACACTGACGGGACTGAAGCTTTCTTT. This gives the protein CASSYTDGTEAFF.

This clone was seen once. This chain connects TRBV2 to TRBJ1-5; a possible D gene is TRBD1 (6 bases). Trimming shortened V by 7 bases and J by 3 bases, and 10 bases separated the two germline ends. Germline V gene data show CDR1 as SNHLY and CDR2 as FYNNEI. CDR3 length equals 13 residues. The CDR3 DNA reads TGTGCCAGCAAGGGGGTCTTCAATCAGCCCCAGCATTTT. This sequence encodes CASKGVFNQPQHF.

This chain links TRBV19 with TRBJ2-1; 7 bases line up with TRBD1. CDR1 is LNHDA and CDR2 is SQIVND in the germline V gene (reference sequence). The CDR3 is 13 residues long. V lost 6 bases and J lost 9; bases outside the gene matches: 8. The CDR3 sequence is CASRDRAGGEQFF. In DNA form, the CDR3 reads TGTGCCAGTAGAGACAGGGCTGGCGGTGAGCAGTTCTTC. The full variable domain, completed using reference TRBV19 and TRBJ2-1, is DGGITQSPKYLFRKEGQNVTLSCEQNLNHDAMYWYRQDPGQGLRLIYYSQIVNDFQKGDIAEGYSVSREKKESFPLTVTSAQKNPTAFYLCASRDRAGGEQFFGPGTRLTVL.

The V call is TRBV5-1, the J call TRBJ1-4; a weak D match, TRBD1 (6 bases). Trimming shortened V by 2 bases and J by 0 bases, and 17 bases separated the two germline ends. The CDR3 has 18 residues. Germline V gene sequence: CDR1 SGHRS, CDR2 YFSETQ. The CDR3 DNA reads TGCGCCAGCAGCTTAATGACACGGGGACATACAACTAATGAAAAACTGTTTTTT. It codes for CASSLMTRGHTTNEKLFF.

The genes are TRBV18 and TRBJ2-2, with TRBD2 matching over 8 bases. CDR3 length: 16 amino acids. Germline CDR1 is KGHSH and CDR2 is LQKENI. With 2 bases clipped from V and 4 bases from J, the junction kept 6 bases outside the gene matches. CDR3 nucleotides: TGTGCCAGCTCACCATACCTAGCGGGTGGCACCGGGGAGCTGTTTTTT. The encoded protein is CASSPYLAGGTGELFF.

This chain uses TRBV2 with TRBJ1-6; possible D gene TRBD1, 5 bases. Trimming cost V 9 bases and J 8 bases, with 11 bases left between them. Germline CDR1 reads SNHLY; CDR2 reads FYNNEI. The length of the CDR3 is 12 residues. The CDR3, as DNA: TGTGCCAGTGGTAAACAGGATTCACCCCTCCACTTT. Translated: CASGKQDSPLHF.

This clone appeared a few times. The V call is TRBV6-1, the J call TRBJ1-6; D unclear. The V gene's germline CDR1 is MNHNS and CDR2 SASEGT. The V gene lost 4 bases and the J gene lost 3 bases, with 13 bases spanning the gap. The CDR3 loop spans 16 amino acids. CDR3 in amino acids: CASSASSSGYNSPLHF. The CDR3 DNA is TGTGCCAGCAGTGCATCTTCAAGCGGCTATAATTCACCCCTCCACTTT.

The chain links TRBV28 to TRBJ1-4; D is unclear. The CDR3 is made up of 12 amino acids. The germline CDR1 and CDR2 sequences are MDHEN and SYDVKM. Trimming took 4 bases from V and 7 from J, leaving 7 bases between them. The CDR3 DNA reads as TGTGCCAGCAGTTCGGGAGTTGAAAAACTGTTTTTT. It specifies CASSSGVEKLFF. The complete variable domain, with remaining parts taken from reference TRBV28 and TRBJ1-4, reads DVKVTQSSRYLVKRTGEKVFLECVQDMDHENMFWYRQDPGLGLRLIYFSYDVKMKEKGDIPEGYSVSREKKERFSLILESASTNQTSMYLCASSSGVEKLFFGSGTQLSVL.

The chain uses TRBV7-2 and TRBJ2-7, with a possible D match to TRBD2 (7 bases). Deletions cut 4 bases from V and 10 bases from J, with 17 bases between. The length of the CDR3 is 13 residues. Germline lookup yields CDR1 SGHTA and CDR2 FQGNSA. The chain's CDR3 is CASSSGRGAPQYF. The CDR3 region has the DNA TGTGCCAGCAGCTCAGGCCGGGGGGCCCCCCAGTACTTC.

The CDR3 DNA follows: TGTGCCAGCAGCTTCACAGGGAGTGGCGAGCAGTACTTC. It translates to CASSFTGSGEQYF. This chain uses TRBV11-2 with TRBJ2-7; D possibly corresponds to TRBD1 (6 bases). Germline-derived CDR1 and CDR2 are SGHAT and FQNNGV. V gave up 3 bases and J gave up 6 bases, with 12 bases separating them. The CDR3 has 13 amino acids.